Listed below are T cell receptor beta chains from one sample, sequenced in a study of CD8+CD57+ T cells in acquired aplastic anemia. MiXCR, applied by TCRdb to the reads, yields one record per CDR3 protein. This sample carries some 220,000 distinct CDR3 sequences, roughly 35% of them seen once, and the ten largest clones take around 1.1%. Sequenced: sorted CD4+, CD8+, or CD8+CD57+ T cells (not recorded which) from PBMCs. The receptors were gathered from a human donor in good health, serving as a control. CDR3s include the opening cysteine and the closing phenylalanine or tryptophan. A D gene is named only where the DNA matches it firmly. The size field is filled for only some rows; it gives once, few, many or a size class.

clone size: many; J gene: TRBJ2-3; D gene: TRBD1; V gene: TRBV7-3; CDR3 DNA: TGTGCCAGCAGCATGACAGGGGGCGACGATACGCAGTATTTT; CDR3 protein: CASSMTGGDDTQYF
clone size: -; J gene: TRBJ1-2; D gene: TRBD1; V gene: TRBV6-1; CDR3 DNA: TGTGCCAGTAGTATACCCAGGGGGCGCCGCTATGGCTACACCTTC; CDR3 protein: CASSIPRGRRYGYTF
clone size: few; J gene: TRBJ1-2; D gene: TRBD1; V gene: TRBV6-1; CDR3 DNA: TGTGCCAGCAAGGGGGACAGGGGGCCCAACTATGGCTACACCTTC; CDR3 protein: CASKGDRGPNYGYTF
clone size: many; J gene: TRBJ1-2; D gene: -; V gene: TRBV20-1; CDR3 DNA: TGCAGTGCTAGAGTGGGCGGAAACTATGGCTACACCTTC; CDR3 protein: CSARVGGNYGYTF
clone size: -; J gene: TRBJ1-6; D gene: TRBD1; V gene: TRBV2; CDR3 DNA: TGTGCCAGTGAGGACAGGGGGCGATCACCCCTCCACTTT; CDR3 protein: CASEDRGRSPLHF
clone size: many; J gene: TRBJ1-2; D gene: TRBD1; V gene: TRBV2; CDR3 DNA: TGTGCCAGCGGAGGTAGAACAGGGGCCTACTATGGCTACACCTTC; CDR3 protein: CASGGRTGAYYGYTF
clone size: -; J gene: TRBJ1-6; D gene: -; V gene: TRBV6-2/TRBV6-3; CDR3 DNA: TGTGCCAGCAGTTGCTTCCTGAATTCACCCCTCCACTTT; CDR3 protein: CASSCFLNSPLHF
clone size: many; J gene: TRBJ2-7; D gene: TRBD1; V gene: TRBV30; CDR3 DNA: TGTGCCTGGGACAGGGACTCCTACGAGCAGTACTTC; CDR3 protein: CAWDRDSYEQYF
clone size: few; J gene: TRBJ2-3; D gene: TRBD2; V gene: TRBV5-6; CDR3 DNA: TGTGCCAGCAGCTTGTTTGCTAGCGGGGGCCTGAGCACAGATACGCAGTATTTT; CDR3 protein: CASSLFASGGLSTDTQYF
clone size: once; J gene: TRBJ2-1; D gene: TRBD2; V gene: TRBV24-1; CDR3 DNA: TGTGCCACCAGTGACGGGACTAGCGGGGTTGGGTACAATGAGCAGTTCTTC; CDR3 protein: CATSDGTSGVGYNEQFF
clone size: -; J gene: TRBJ1-6; D gene: -; V gene: TRBV25-1; CDR3 DNA: TGTGCCACCATGCAGGTTGAGAATTCACCCCTCCACTTT; CDR3 protein: CATMQVENSPLHF
clone size: -; J gene: TRBJ1-5; D gene: -; V gene: TRBV7-8; CDR3 DNA: TGTGCCAGCGGCTTAGCGACCAGGGTCCTTGGCCTCAATCAACCCCAGCATTTT; CDR3 protein: CASGLATRVLGLNQPQHF
clone size: many; J gene: TRBJ2-7; D gene: TRBD1; V gene: TRBV25-1; CDR3 DNA: TGTGCCAGCAGTAGAACGGACAGGGGCCCGCCAGACTACGAGCAGTACTTC; CDR3 protein: CASSRTDRGPPDYEQYF
clone size: many; J gene: TRBJ1-2; D gene: -; V gene: TRBV4-1; CDR3 DNA: TGCGCCAGCAGCCAAGTGGGGGGAGTCGACTATGGCTACACCTTC; CDR3 protein: CASSQVGGVDYGYTF
clone size: -; J gene: TRBJ2-1; D gene: TRBD2; V gene: TRBV19; CDR3 DNA: TGTGCCACTGGGACTACCCCAACGAATGAGCAGTTCTTC; CDR3 protein: CATGTTPTNEQFF